This entry describes one TCR beta chain. The antigen is undetermined. Median post-mortem interval was around 9.3 hours for GI, liver, skin and lymphoid tissues. The CDR3 extends over 14 amino acids. The germline V and J ends were trimmed by 6 bases and 0 bases, with 10 bases remaining between them. Germline V gene sequence: CDR1 SGHRS, CDR2 YFSETQ. TCRdb keeps only in-frame clones here, not all; method: immunoSEQ multiplex PCR. The sample shows 700 or so clones, about 77% of them seen only once. The data were taken from a study of tissue T cells after allogeneic stem cell transplantation. Study context: Of the grafts for graft-versus-host disease patients, several were unmodified and three CD34-selected. Study-wide results and caveats: The patient cohort was small and clinically heterogeneous, with limited sampling depth. Shared clones across patients were few; motif clustering revealed tissue-specific shared signatures.

The chain recombines TRBV5-1 with TRBJ2-1; D perhaps matches TRBD1 (6 bases). The TCR sequence derives from a female patient aged 18 to 49 with steroid-refractory graft-versus-host disease after an allogeneic stem cell transplant. Some T cells may be the graft donor's. The starting material was liver tissue, obtained at autopsy. The CDR3 DNA follows: TGCGCCAGCAATACAGGGAGCTCCTACAATGAGCAGTTCTTC. Its protein is CASNTGSSYNEQFF.